This T cell receptor (beta chain) was recovered during a study of blood T cell repertoires in COVID-19. Study details: The United States, Italy and Spain were the sources of the acute and convalescent COVID-19 samples. T cells, B-cell-depleted T cells, or PBMCs provided the cDNA or gDNA that served as material.

How the authors handled the data: Scientists estimated how many nucleated cells there were by amplifying reference gene primers. Profiling relied on immunoSEQ multiplex PCR, and the TCRdb table lists in-frame clones only, not all of them. Clonal size and the V and J genes are those of that table, whereas D and trimming came from the DNA. The sample lists 250,000 to 300,000 clones, 75% to 90% occurring once. The CDR3 is 14 amino acids. Germline V gene data show CDR1 as SGHNT and CDR2 as YYREEE (reference sequence). Trimming took off 4 bases at V and 9 bases at J, with 19 bases between the two ends. Sequenced input: peripheral blood. The TCR was taken from a man under 40 with active or convalescent COVID-19. The chain is built from TRBV5-4 and TRBJ2-5; weak D call: TRBD2 (6 bases). CDR3 in amino acids: CASSPGPEGGAQYF. As DNA, the CDR3 is TGTGCCAGCAGCCCCGGACCCGAGGGAGGAGCCCAGTACTTC.